These T cell receptor beta chains were read from a single sample in a study of T cells in Graves' hyperthyroidism and ophthalmopathy. TCRdb processed the multiplex PCR reads anew with MiXCR; each CDR3 protein has one entry. In the table there are 700,000 to 850,000 distinct CDR3 sequences, 35% of which are singletons. Sequencing input: blood. These receptors were collected from a woman in her 40s with Graves' hyperthyroidism. Both conserved end residues are part of each CDR3. The D gene is left open where the match is weak. Where a row states a size, it is once, few, many or the class of an expanded clone; other rows omit it.

v_call	d_call	clone_size	j_call	cdr3_aa	cdr3_nt
TRBV9	NA	many	TRBJ1-5	CASSVDGLTNQPQHF	TGTGCCAGCAGCGTCGACGGACTTACTAATCAGCCCCAGCATTTT
TRBV9	NA	few	TRBJ2-5	CASSPAGTSGETQYF	TGTGCCAGCAGCCCTGCGGGGACATCGGGAGAGACCCAGTACTTC
TRBV11-2	TRBD1	few	TRBJ1-4	CASSLEFRGEKLFF	TGTGCCAGCAGCTTAGAGTTCAGGGGGGAAAAGCTGTTTTTT
TRBV7-2	TRBD2	NA	TRBJ2-7	CASSLTSGEAGEQYF	TGTGCCAGCAGCTTAACTAGCGGGGAGGCCGGGGAGCAGTACTTC
TRBV20-1	TRBD2	NA	TRBJ2-5	CSAMGGEETQYF	TGCAGTGCTATGGGGGGGGAAGAGACCCAGTACTTC
TRBV13	NA	few	TRBJ2-2	CASSRTRTGELFF	TGTGCCAGCAGCCGCACTAGGACCGGGGAGCTGTTTTTT
TRBV5-8	NA	many	TRBJ1-6	CASSLVRGGYSPLHF	TGTGCCAGCAGCTTGGTCAGGGGCGGATATTCACCCCTCCACTTT
TRBV7-2	NA	NA	TRBJ2-5	CASSLSGRGLQETQYF	TGTGCCAGCAGCTTATCGGGCAGGGGTTTACAAGAGACCCAGTACTTC
TRBV12-3/TRBV12-4	TRBD1	many	TRBJ1-5	CASSLSEAGGQPQHF	TGTGCCAGCAGTTTAAGTGAGGCAGGGGGCCAGCCCCAGCATTTT
TRBV7-9	TRBD2	few	TRBJ2-2	CASSDRLAGARGRELFF	TGTGCCAGCAGCGATCGACTAGCGGGGGCGCGGGGGAGGGAGCTGTTTTTT
TRBV20-1	NA	NA	TRBJ1-3	CSASPRPGAGNTIYF	TGCAGTGCTAGCCCGAGACCAGGGGCTGGAAACACCATATATTTT
TRBV5-1	NA	few	TRBJ1-4	CASREQATNEKLFF	TGCGCCAGCAGGGAACAGGCAACTAATGAAAAACTGTTTTTT
TRBV10-1	NA	many	TRBJ2-2	CASSEQENGELFF	TGCGCCAGCAGTGAGCAAGAGAACGGGGAGCTGTTTTTT
TRBV7-9	NA	few	TRBJ1-2	CASRMGEGGYTF	TGTGCCAGCAGAATGGGGGAAGGAGGCTACACCTTC
TRBV7-9	NA	few	TRBJ1-5	CASRRDTGAAQPQHF	TGTGCCAGCAGAAGAGATACGGGTGCGGCTCAGCCCCAGCATTTT
TRBV7-9	NA	NA	TRBJ1-2	CASSLTAVGGYTF	TGTGCCAGCAGCTTAACAGCAGTGGGGGGCTACACCTTC
TRBV6-6	TRBD1	few	TRBJ1-5	CASSYSGTGDYQPQHF	TGTGCCAGCAGTTACTCGGGGACAGGGGACTATCAGCCCCAGCATTTT
TRBV10-3	NA	NA	TRBJ1-1	CAISAYEGTEAFF	TGTGCCATCAGTGCTTACGAAGGCACTGAAGCTTTCTTT
TRBV28	TRBD1	NA	TRBJ2-7	CASSSDRDSLRYEQYF	TGTGCCAGCAGTTCGGACCGGGACAGTCTGCGGTACGAGCAGTACTTC
TRBV10-3	TRBD2	NA	TRBJ2-2	CAISESRTSGELFF	TGTGCCATCAGTGAGTCGAGGACTAGCGGGGAGCTGTTTTTT
TRBV5-1	NA	many	TRBJ1-1	CASSLEGGLNTEAFF	TGCGCCAGCAGCTTGGAGGGAGGTTTGAACACTGAAGCTTTCTTT
TRBV12-3/TRBV12-4	TRBD2	NA	TRBJ2-3	CAIRASGGEASTDTQYF	TGTGCCATCCGTGCTAGCGGGGGGGAAGCTAGCACAGATACGCAGTATTTT
TRBV6-2/TRBV6-3	NA	many	TRBJ2-5	CASSYERATQYF	TGTGCCAGCAGTTACGAGAGGGCGACCCAGTACTTC
TRBV20-1	NA	many	TRBJ1-4	CSAVDRTNEKLFF	TGCAGTGCTGTAGACAGAACTAATGAAAAACTGTTTTTT
TRBV12-3/TRBV12-4	NA	NA	TRBJ2-5	CASNLYRHRETQYF	TGTGCCAGCAATTTATATCGACATCGAGAGACCCAGTACTTC
TRBV19	NA	many	TRBJ1-5	CASSIGQALNQPQHF	TGTGCCAGTAGTATCGGTCAGGCCCTAAATCAGCCCCAGCATTTT
TRBV12-5	NA	many	TRBJ1-5	CASGGTDF	TGTGCTAGTGGAGGGACCGATTTT
TRBV19	NA	few	TRBJ1-1	CASSIDSRGRRTEAFF	TGTGCCAGTAGTATAGATTCTCGGGGGCGCAGGACTGAAGCTTTCTTT
TRBV19	NA	NA	TRBJ1-1	CASSIEQFAEAFF	TGTGCCAGTAGTATAGAGCAGTTCGCTGAAGCTTTCTTT
TRBV7-2	NA	few	TRBJ2-7	CASSRDFRDYEQYF	TGTGCCAGCAGCCGAGACTTCAGGGATTACGAGCAGTACTTC
TRBV19	NA	NA	TRBJ1-5	CASTGAGNQPQHF	TGTGCCAGTACAGGGGCAGGCAATCAGCCCCAGCATTTT
TRBV29-1	NA	NA	TRBJ2-7	CSEGYEQYF	TGCAGCGAAGGCTACGAGCAGTACTTC
TRBV5-1	NA	few	TRBJ1-1	CASSLEVPEAFF	TGCGCCAGCAGCTTGGAGGTGCCTGAAGCTTTCTTT
TRBV9	NA	many	TRBJ1-2	CASSRDPDRGGYTF	TGTGCCAGCAGCAGGGACCCCGACCGGGGAGGCTACACCTTC
TRBV6-2/TRBV6-3	NA	many	TRBJ2-5	CASSWTGTQYF	TGTGCCAGCAGTTGGACGGGTACCCAGTACTTC
TRBV19	NA	many	TRBJ2-6	CASSIWGIESGANVLTF	TGTGCCAGTAGTATCTGGGGGATAGAATCTGGGGCCAACGTCCTGACTTTC
TRBV19	TRBD1	few	TRBJ1-2	CASSDMGQGNYGYTF	TGTGCCAGTAGCGACATGGGACAGGGGAACTATGGCTACACCTTC
TRBV9	NA	NA	TRBJ2-1	CASSVNGQTYNEQFF	TGTGCCAGCAGCGTTAATGGACAGACCTACAATGAGCAGTTCTTC
TRBV9	TRBD1	many	TRBJ2-7	CASSVGTGKYEQYF	TGTGCCAGCAGCGTAGGGACAGGGAAATACGAGCAGTACTTC
TRBV12-5	NA	NA	TRBJ2-7	CASGLAAAGRGVYEQYF	TGTGCTAGTGGTTTGGCAGCAGCCGGCAGGGGTGTCTACGAGCAGTACTTC
TRBV5-1	TRBD1	NA	TRBJ1-4	CASSKDRVDEKLFF	TGCGCCAGCAGCAAAGACAGGGTCGATGAAAAACTGTTTTTT
TRBV4-1	NA	few	TRBJ1-2	CASSHGQNPSYTF	TGCGCCAGCAGCCACGGCCAAAACCCCAGCTACACCTTC
TRBV3-2	NA	few	TRBJ1-1	CASSQETENTEAFF	TGTGCCAGCAGCCAAGAAACAGAGAACACTGAAGCTTTCTTT
TRBV7-9	NA	few	TRBJ1-1	CASSLALRNSEAFF	TGTGCCAGCAGCTTAGCGTTACGGAATTCTGAAGCTTTCTTT
TRBV20-1	NA	many	TRBJ1-2	CSASLRGPYTF	TGCAGTGCTAGTTTGCGGGGTCCCTACACCTTC
TRBV28	NA	NA	TRBJ2-5	CASSKTGPGETQYF	TGTGCCAGCAGTAAAACAGGGCCAGGGGAGACCCAGTACTTC
TRBV12-3/TRBV12-4	NA	few	TRBJ1-1	CASSPGAEAFF	TGTGCCAGCAGCCCCGGTGCTGAAGCTTTCTTT
TRBV7-2	NA	many	TRBJ2-7	CASSADSYSYEQYF	TGTGCCAGCAGCGCCGACAGTTACTCCTACGAGCAGTACTTC
TRBV11-2	NA	many	TRBJ2-7	CASSLILYEQYF	TGTGCCAGCAGCTTAATTCTCTACGAGCAGTACTTC
TRBV11-2	NA	few	TRBJ2-2	CASSLVGYNTGELFF	TGTGCCAGCAGCTTAGTCGGTTACAACACCGGGGAGCTGTTTTTT